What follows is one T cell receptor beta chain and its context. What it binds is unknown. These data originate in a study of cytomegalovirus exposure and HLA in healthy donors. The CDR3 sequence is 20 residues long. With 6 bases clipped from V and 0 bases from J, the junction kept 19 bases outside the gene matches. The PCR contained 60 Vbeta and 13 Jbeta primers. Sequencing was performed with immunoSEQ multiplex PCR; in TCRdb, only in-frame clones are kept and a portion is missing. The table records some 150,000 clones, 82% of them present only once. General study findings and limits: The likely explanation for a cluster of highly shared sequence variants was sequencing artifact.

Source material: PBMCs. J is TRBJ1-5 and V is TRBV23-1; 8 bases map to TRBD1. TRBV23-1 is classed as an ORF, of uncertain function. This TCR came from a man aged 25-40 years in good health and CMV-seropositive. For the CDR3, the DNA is TGCGCCAGCAGGTTAGTTCCTTTTGGACAGGGAAAATTTAGCAATCAGCCCCAGCATTTT. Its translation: CASRLVPFGQGKFSNQPQHF.